This is a list of T cell receptor beta chains from one sample in a study of human T cells and chemical hapten exposure. TCRdb called the RACE reads again in MiXCR, with one record for every CDR3 protein. The sample contains 250,000 or so distinct CDR3 sequences, around 9.3% of which appear only once. The sequences come from whole blood, collected in connection with sensitization to the hapten diphenylcyclopropenone (DPC). The source is a woman in her forties with alopecia areata. Some clones in this sample may be carry-over from other donors' samples. The conserved cysteine and the conserved F or W are not part of the CDR3 here.

>TRBV7-2|TRBJ1-3
ASSLGDTSGNTIY
>TRBV7-2|TRBJ1-3
ASSHFSTASGNTIY
>TRBV19|TRBJ2-1
ASSRTSGVYNEQF
>TRBV9|TRBJ2-3
ASSVAASGKDTQY
>TRBV6-5|TRBJ2-7
ASSASLGEQY
>TRBV5-6|TRBJ2-3
ASSLGGGGADTQY
>TRBV5-4|TRBJ2-3
ASSLMGSDTQY
>TRBV20-1|TRBJ2-1
SATGTSGVSSYNEQF
>TRBV3-1|TRBJ2-4
ASSHGDMAKNIQY
>TRBV23-1|TRBJ2-3
APLVPGQLTDTQY
>TRBV20-1|TRBJ2-1
SARDRRDNEQF
>TRBV12-3/TRBV12-4|TRBJ2-7
ASRGEAIEQY
>TRBV5-1|TRBJ1-1
ASSLDYIRTANTETF
>TRBV28|TRBJ2-3
ASTPSGRNTDTQY
>TRBV24-1|TRBJ2-3
ATSERTSGVTDTQY
>TRBV11-1|TRBJ1-2
ASSPLIPGTLYGYT
>TRBV2|TRBJ1-3
ASSYYREAGNTIY
>TRBV7-2|TRBJ2-3
ASSPEFGLHTQY
>TRBV12-3/TRBV12-4|TRBJ1-2
ASSLQYPNYGYT
>TRBV5-1|TRBJ2-3
ASSKTGGVGTDTQY
>TRBV6-6|TRBJ1-5
ASSHGPGGNQPQH
>TRBV5-5|TRBJ1-5
ASSLAAGNQPQH
>TRBV6-5|TRBJ1-2
ASTQSGTGAGYT
>TRBV15|TRBJ2-3
ATSRGGRLADTQY
>TRBV6-2/TRBV6-3|TRBJ1-2
ASSPREIYGYT
>TRBV7-3|TRBJ2-2
ASTLGQGYTGELF
>TRBV24-1|TRBJ2-1
ATSPGRSSYNEQF
>TRBV6-5|TRBJ1-1
ASRLDRVATEAF
>TRBV7-2|TRBJ2-2
ASSIAGTGNSGELF
>TRBV4-3|TRBJ1-6
ASSPAGLYSPLH
>TRBV20-1|TRBJ2-7
SARAPLGLYEQY
>TRBV7-2|TRBJ2-1
ASSLSFQRVDEQF
>TRBV30|TRBJ1-5
AWSVQPNNQPQH
>TRBV6-2/TRBV6-3|TRBJ1-4
ASSSRGSRNEKLF
>TRBV5-8|TRBJ2-7
ASSLGPGKNSYEQY
>TRBV5-1|TRBJ2-7
ASSLTNKPNEQY
>TRBV6-2/TRBV6-3|TRBJ2-2
ASSYFGVAGELF
>TRBV6-5|TRBJ2-1
ASSPHTRPNEQF
>TRBV20-1|TRBJ2-1
SAREGEGYNEQF
>TRBV7-9|TRBJ2-1
ASSPAGSRDNEQF
>TRBV5-1|TRBJ2-5
ASSPALGEETQY
>TRBV6-4|TRBJ2-3
ASSRLAGTDTQY
>TRBV11-2|TRBJ2-3
ASSLDPSSTDTQY
>TRBV20-1|TRBJ2-7
SASLLATLYEQY
>TRBV6-5|TRBJ2-5
ASSTGLGETQY
>TRBV7-2|TRBJ1-2
ASSLGEGFYGYT
>TRBV28|TRBJ2-5
ASTRLPGETQY
>TRBV6-2/TRBV6-3|TRBJ1-1
ASRDRGWTEAF
>TRBV7-3|TRBJ2-7
ASSLFDEQY
>TRBV7-9|TRBJ2-5
ASSPPGTSGETQY
>TRBV28|TRBJ2-7
ASSLTGGEAYEQY